This TCR beta chain emerged from a study of CD8 T cells in ankylosing spondylitis. The study's findings and limits: Past studies reported some motif variants in reactive arthritis synovial fluid and blood.

TCRdb redid the calling of the 5' RACE reads with MiXCR, one entry per CDR3 protein. The table has under 300,000 distinct CDR3 sequences, 10% to 13% seen once. As for this clonotype: What it binds is not known.

The CDR3 runs to 12 residues. Germline V gives CDR1 WNHNN, CDR2 SYGVQD (reference sequence). V trimming: 8 bases; J trimming: 2 bases; junction bases outside the gene matches: 3. V is TRBV10-1 and J is TRBJ2-7; 7 nucleotides line up with TRBD1. Sequencing input: blood, either unsorted or a sorted T cell fraction (not recorded which). The sequence derives from a male donor with ankylosing spondylitis or in good health (not recorded which). CDR3 nucleotides: TGCGCCAGCTGTCAGGGGGCCTACGAGCAGTACTTC. Its protein is CASCQGAYEQYF.